What follows describes a single T cell receptor (beta chain). The data belong to a study of cytomegalovirus exposure and HLA in healthy donors. PCR used 60 Vbeta primers and 13 Jbeta primers. The method was immunoSEQ multiplex PCR; TCRdb's version includes in-frame clones alone and lacks a portion of them. The sample lists 150,000 to 180,000 clones, about 85% seen once, with less than 2.5% in the top ten. V lost 3 bases, J lost 5 bases, and 8 bases lay in between. This CDR3 is built from 13 residues. Germline V CDR1 and CDR2: SGHTA, FQGNSA. This chain links TRBV7-2 with TRBJ2-1; D not certain. Specimen: PBMCs. The receptor was isolated from a young woman in good health and CMV-seronegative. In DNA form, the CDR3 reads TGTGCCAGCAGCTTGGGCCTTAACAATGAGCAGTTCTTC. Its translation is CASSLGLNNEQFF.